The clone carrying this T cell receptor (beta chain) was found many times. The antigen is undetermined. PBMCs had their origin in fresh peripheral blood (more than 9.5 ml). The CDR3 loop spans 13 amino acids. The trim removed 1 base at V and 4 bases at J, leaving 1 base unmatched. The data originate from a study of Graves' ophthalmopathy and Graves' hyperthyroidism. Study-level findings and limits: Sensitivity reached more than 85% and specificity roughly 81% for a 13-signature model separating ophthalmopathy from stable hyperthyroidism.

The sequenced template was RNA, covering the TCR beta CDR3 region. RT-PCR with HTBI primers came first, then second-round multiplex PCR. TCRdb processed the multiplex PCR reads anew with MiXCR; each CDR3 protein has one entry. This sample has about 400,000 distinct CDR3 sequences, with about a sixth found just once. The clonotype originates from a woman aged 18 to 35 with Graves' ophthalmopathy. The rearrangement joins TRBV12-3 or TRBV12-4 to TRBJ2-7, with 7 bases identical to TRBD2. Sequences were obtained from peripheral blood. CDR3 protein: CASSLGGGYEQYF. The CDR3 DNA reads TGTGCCAGCAGTTTAGGGGGAGGGTACGAGCAGTACTTC.